This passage covers 25 T cell receptor beta chains from one sample sequenced in a study of cytotoxic CD8 clonotypes in ibrutinib-treated CLL. Assay: immunoSEQ multiplex PCR; the TCRdb copy retains only in-frame clones and omits some. The sample includes some 200,000 clones, just under 80% seen only once; the top ten take roughly an eighth. Specimen: PBMCs, collected after 12 months of ibrutinib treatment. The receptors originated from a human donor with chronic lymphocytic leukemia.

The chain is built from TRBV5-5 and TRBJ1-1, with no clear D. The CDR3 has 14 residues. V lost 4 bases and J 7 bases, leaving 17 bases between the germline ends. Germline V gene lookup returns CDR1 SGHKS and CDR2 YYEKEE (reference sequence). CDR3 amino acids: CASSATTRAFEAFF. The CDR3 nucleotides are TGTGCCAGCAGCGCAACCACTCGGGCCTTTGAAGCTTTCTTT.

The chain couples TRBV27 to TRBJ2-3; TRBD2 matches 11 bases. This CDR3 contains 16 residues. Losses at the gene ends were 0 bases for V and 3 bases for J; bases not matched to a gene: 2. The V gene's germline CDR1 is MNHEY and CDR2 SMNVEV (reference sequence). CDR3 amino acids: CASSLSRLAGTDTQYF. CDR3 in DNA: TGTGCCAGCAGTTTATCGCGACTAGCGGGAACAGATACGCAGTATTTT.

The rearrangement uses TRBV7-9 and TRBJ2-7, with a possible D match to TRBD2 (5 bases). Per germline, CDR1 SEHNR and CDR2 FQNEAQ (reference sequence). The CDR3 totals 16 residues. Trimming removed 4 bases from V and 3 bases from J, with 19 bases in between. The CDR3, as DNA: TGTGCCAGCAGCTACCCGGACTTGGACGGAGACTACGAGCAGTACTTC. It codes for CASSYPDLDGDYEQYF.

The J gene is TRBJ1-5, the V gene TRBV18, with no clear D. The CDR3 has 15 residues. Trimming cost V 5 bases and J 0 bases, with 11 bases left between them. Germline V lookup: CDR1 KGHSH, CDR2 LQKENI. The CDR3 is CASSSGGYSNQPQHF. For the CDR3, the DNA is TGTGCCAGCTCATCGGGAGGATATAGCAATCAGCCCCAGCATTTT. The full variable domain, rest sourced from reference TRBV18 and TRBJ1-5, is NAGVMQNPRHLVRRRGQEARLRCSPMKGHSHVYWYRQLPEEGLKFMVYLQKENIIDESGMPKERFSAEFPKEGPSILRIQQVVRGDSAAYFCASSSGGYSNQPQHFGDGTRLSIL.

V and J are TRBV7-3 and TRBJ1-1, with a tentative D call TRBD1 (5 bases). Trimming took 5 bases from V and 5 from J, leaving 12 bases between them. Germline V CDR1 and CDR2: SGHTA, FQGTGA. There are 13 residues in the CDR3. CDR3 bases: TGTGCCAGCAGCATTGGGACGGGGACTGAAGCTTTCTTT. Its translation: CASSIGTGTEAFF.

V and J are TRBV5-4 and TRBJ2-3; 10 bases are shared with TRBD2. The CDR3 sequence is 16 residues long. With V trimmed by 0 bases and J by 4 bases, 5 bases remained unmatched. CDR1 SGHNT and CDR2 YYREEE come from the germline V gene (reference sequence). The CDR3 bases are TGTGCCAGCAGCTTGGGGCCTAGCGGGGGCGCAGATACGCAGTATTTT. As protein: CASSLGPSGGADTQYF.

In the case of this clone: Other DNA sequences in the sample encode the same CDR3. J is TRBJ2-7 and V is TRBV11-2, with unresolved D. CDR3 length: 14 amino acids. V gave up 1 base and J gave up 0 bases, with 7 bases separating them. CDR1 SGHAT and CDR2 FQNNGV come from the germline V gene. The CDR3 bases are TGTGCCAGCAGCTTAGTGACGGGCTCCTACGAGCAGTACTTC. It is translated as CASSLVTGSYEQYF.

The chain joins TRBV4-1 to TRBJ2-1; TRBD2 matches 14 bases. The length of the CDR3 is 16 residues. Germline V lookup: CDR1 MGHRA, CDR2 YSYEKL. The V gene end was trimmed by 3 bases and the J gene end by 7 bases; junction bases not matched to a gene: 5. The CDR3 DNA is TGCGCCAGCAGCCACTTGGGACTAGCGGGAGAGAATGAGCAGTTCTTC. This codes for CASSHLGLAGENEQFF.

The chain couples TRBV6-5 to TRBJ1-2; D remains unclear. Deletions cut 2 bases from V and 4 bases from J, with 14 bases between. CDR1 is MNHEY and CDR2 is SVGAGI in the germline V gene. The CDR3 contains 15 residues. DNA for the CDR3: TGTGCCAGCAGTTACAAGGAATCCCCCGCCTATGGCTACACCTTC. Its translation is CASSYKESPAYGYTF.

The chain uses TRBV5-1 and TRBJ2-5; D is ambiguous. The CDR3 consists of 16 residues. The ends were cut back, 1 base at V and 2 bases at J, with 15 bases in the middle. Germline CDR1 is SGHRS and CDR2 is YFSETQ. The CDR3 is CASSLQIGRGQETQYF. The CDR3 nucleotides read TGCGCCAGCAGCTTGCAGATCGGACGAGGACAAGAGACCCAGTACTTC.

This CDR3 is CASSIDAGGAEIDTQYF. CDR3 nucleotide sequence: TGTGCCAGTAGTATAGATGCAGGGGGCGCGGAAATAGATACGCAGTATTTT. The genes are TRBV19 and TRBJ2-3; 8 bases align to TRBD1. Germline loops: CDR1 LNHDA, CDR2 SQIVND (reference sequence). This CDR3 is 17 amino acids long. The trim removed 0 bases at V and 5 bases at J, leaving 10 bases unmatched.

The chain combines TRBV11-3 with TRBJ2-3, with 9 bases fitting TRBD2. With 5 bases clipped from V and 2 bases from J, the junction kept 11 bases outside the gene matches. This CDR3 comprises 17 residues. Germline-derived CDR1 and CDR2 are SGHNT and YENEEA. The CDR3 coding sequence is TGTGCCAGCAGCGAATCCTACCTAGCGGGAATCACAGATACGCAGTATTTT. Protein: CASSESYLAGITDTQYF.

This chain connects TRBV9 to TRBJ1-1, with 10 bases fitting TRBD1. V was pared by 3 bases and J by 1 base, with 6 bases of the junction left unmatched. Germline V lookup: CDR1 SGDLS, CDR2 YYNGEE. This CDR3 is built from 16 residues. The CDR3 loop is CASSGGQGTTNTEAFF. CDR3 in DNA: TGTGCCAGCAGCGGGGGACAGGGGACCACGAACACTGAAGCTTTCTTT. The variable domain in full, completed from reference TRBV9 and TRBJ1-1, reads DSGVTQTPKHLITATGQRVTLRCSPRSGDLSVYWYQQSLDQGLQFLIQYYNGEERAKGNILERFSAQQFPDLHSELNLSSLELGDSALYFCASSGGQGTTNTEAFFGQGTRLTVV.

CDR3 sequence reads: CASSEGQGAWAGELFF. CDR3 coding DNA: TGTGCCAGCAGCGAAGGACAGGGGGCGTGGGCCGGGGAGCTGTTTTTT. This chain uses TRBV9 with TRBJ2-2; 11 bases are shared with TRBD1. Unmatched junction bases numbered 7, after V lost 3 bases and J lost 6 bases. This CDR3 comprises 16 residues. Germline-derived CDR1 and CDR2 are SGDLS and YYNGEE.

This clone was observed a handful of times. The chain carries TRBV2 and TRBJ1-6; D might be TRBD1 (5 bases). Germline lookup yields CDR1 SNHLY and CDR2 FYNNEI. This CDR3 is built from 15 residues. Trimming took off 1 base at V and 7 bases at J, with 11 bases between the two ends. The CDR3 sequence: CASSEGRGLNSPLHF. For the CDR3, the DNA is TGTGCCAGCAGTGAAGGGAGGGGATTGAATTCACCCCTCCACTTT. Using reference TRBV2 and TRBJ1-6 for the parts outside the CDR3, the full variable domain is EPEVTQTPSHQVTQMGQEVILRCVPISNHLYFYWYRQILGQKVEFLVSFYNNEISEKSEIFDDQFSVERPDGSNFTLKIRSTKLEDSAMYFCASSEGRGLNSPLHFGNGTRLTVT.

This chain connects TRBV7-9 to TRBJ1-2; D ambiguous. Germline CDR1 and CDR2: SEHNR and FQNEAQ (reference sequence). V was cut by 7 bases and J by 1 base, with 13 bases left in between. The CDR3 sequence is 14 residues long. The CDR3 DNA is TGTGCCAGCAAAATAGGAGGGAGTAACTATGGCTACACCTTC. It specifies CASKIGGSNYGYTF.

CDR3 sequence: CASSSGQGQYNEQFF. The CDR3 bases are TGTGCCAGCAGCTCGGGACAGGGGCAATACAATGAGCAGTTCTTC. This sequence joins TRBV5-4 and TRBJ2-1, with 10 bases fitting TRBD1. Trimming removed 3 bases from V and 4 bases from J; junction bases left unmatched: 4. The CDR3 totals 15 residues. The germline CDR1 and CDR2 sequences are SGHNT and YYREEE (reference sequence).

The chain carries TRBV11-2 and TRBJ1-6; D gene uncertain. This CDR3 region has 15 residues. Trimming left V 2 bases short and J 5 bases short, with 10 bases between. CDR1 SGHAT and CDR2 FQNNGV come from the germline V gene. CDR3 in DNA: TGTGCCAGCAGCTTATTCCGGACGAATAATTCACCCCTCCACTTT. It specifies CASSLFRTNNSPLHF.

The table lists this clone with a few counts. The same CDR3 arises from other DNA sequences in this sample as well. V gene TRBV11-2 combines with J gene TRBJ2-5; no firm D call. The CDR3 totals 14 residues. Germline values: CDR1 SGHAT, CDR2 FQNNGV. V was pared by 3 bases and J by 2 bases, with 10 bases between. The CDR3 nucleotides read TGTGCCAGCAGCTTTCGAGTCGCTCAAGAGACCCAGTACTTC. Translation gives CASSFRVAQETQYF.

This chain links TRBV14 with TRBJ1-2, with D perhaps TRBD1 (5 bases). Germline V gene sequence: CDR1 SGHDN, CDR2 FVKESK. V lost 0 bases and J 8 bases, leaving 13 bases between the germline ends. The CDR3 runs 14 residues. CDR3 nucleotides: TGTGCCAGCAGCCAAGATCTACAGGTGGGCGGCTACACCTTC. It codes for CASSQDLQVGGYTF.

This clone has a single count. The chain joins TRBV11-3 to TRBJ1-5; TRBD1 is a possible D gene (5 bases). Trimming shortened V by 5 bases and J by 4 bases, and 21 bases separated the two germline ends. The CDR3 is 17 amino acids. Germline V gene sequence: CDR1 SGHNT, CDR2 YENEEA. The CDR3 DNA sequence: TGTGCCAGCAGCCCGTCACCCCGGTTGAGGGGAAATCAGCCCCAGCATTTT. Protein product: CASSPSPRLRGNQPQHF.

V gene TRBV5-1 combines with J gene TRBJ2-5, with 11 bases aligning to TRBD1. J gave up 2 bases and V 4 bases, and 7 bases lay outside the gene matches. The CDR3 length is 16 residues. Germline loops: CDR1 SGHRS, CDR2 YFSETQ. In DNA, the CDR3 is TGCGCCAGCAGCCACCCGGACAGGGGGCGTCAAGAGACCCAGTACTTC. As protein: CASSHPDRGRQETQYF.

In nucleotides, the CDR3 is TGCGCCAGCAGCCAAGTAGGTGGCGACGAGCAGTTCTTC. This gives the protein CASSQVGGDEQFF. This sequence joins TRBV4-1 and TRBJ2-1; no clear D gene. Germline values: CDR1 MGHRA, CDR2 YSYEKL. The V and J ends lost 1 base and 10 bases respectively, with 11 bases between them. CDR3 length equals 13 residues.

The rearrangement joins TRBV5-4 to TRBJ2-7; maybe TRBD2 (5 bases). Looked up from germline, CDR1 is SGHNT and CDR2 is YYREEE (reference sequence). The CDR3 is 14 residues long. The V gene lost 4 bases and the J gene lost 3 bases, with 14 bases spanning the gap. In DNA form, the CDR3 reads TGTGCCAGCAGCCCTGGCCTACTAGTCTACGAGCAGTACTTC. Protein sequence: CASSPGLLVYEQYF.

V and J are TRBV23-1 and TRBJ1-2, with 7 bases lining up with TRBD1. TRBV23-1 is treated as an ORF (open reading frame) with a function not yet certain. The CDR3 contains 15 residues. The V segment lost 8 bases and the J segment 3 bases; nucleotides outside the gene matches: 12. The CDR3 DNA reads as TGCGCCAGCCTTTCCCGACAGGGAATTCACTATGGCTACACCTTC. It encodes CASLSRQGIHYGYTF.